Below are 20 T cell receptor beta chains sequenced from a single sample in a study of cytomegalovirus exposure and HLA in healthy donors. The PCR contained 60 Vbeta and 13 Jbeta primers. Only in-frame clones appear in the TCRdb table, and some are missing; sequencing was by immunoSEQ multiplex PCR. The sample has some 150,000 clones, 60% to 85% seen once. Sequenced: PBMCs. The receptor set was obtained from a man aged 25-45 years in good health and CMV-seropositive.

For this clone: This sample also contains other DNA sequences that code for the same CDR3. The V gene is TRBV27, the J gene TRBJ1-1; no clear D gene. The CDR3 loop spans 14 amino acids. V was trimmed by 8 bases and J by 2 bases, leaving 15 bases between them. Germline V CDR1 and CDR2: MNHEY, SMNVEV (reference sequence). The DNA for the CDR3 is TGTGCCAGCTCCTTAAGAGGGAGTAACACTGAAGCTTTCTTT. It encodes CASSLRGSNTEAFF.

The chain couples TRBV5-1 to TRBJ2-4; no firm D call. The CDR3 has 17 residues. Between the trimmed V and J ends, which lost 1 base and 1 base, there was a span of 15 bases. Per germline, CDR1 SGHRS and CDR2 YFSETQ. Here the CDR3 reads CASSLRGDGLAKNIQYF. The CDR3 nucleotides read TGCGCCAGCAGCTTGCGAGGAGACGGATTGGCCAAAAACATTCAGTACTTC.

CDR3 amino acids: CASSLLEGHEQFF. In DNA form, the CDR3 reads TGTGCCAGCAGCTTGTTGGAGGGCCATGAGCAGTTCTTC. The chain employs TRBV11-3 and TRBJ2-1, with D maybe TRBD2 (6 bases). The CDR3 has 13 residues. Germline CDR1 is SGHNT and CDR2 is YENEEA. Trimming removed 3 bases from V and 8 bases from J, with 11 bases in between.

The rearrangement links TRBV28 to TRBJ2-7; the D is unclear. V dropped 4 bases and J dropped 3 bases, with 16 bases sitting between them. Germline V gives CDR1 MDHEN, CDR2 SYDVKM. This CDR3 region has 15 residues. The CDR3 loop reads CASSSRRKEFYEQYF. The CDR3 DNA sequence: TGTGCCAGCAGTTCCAGACGGAAGGAGTTCTACGAGCAGTACTTC.

This clone was observed a few times. The rearrangement uses TRBV19 and TRBJ1-6; 9 bases are a match to TRBD1. The length of the CDR3 is 14 residues. Germline CDR1 reads LNHDA; CDR2 reads SQIVND (reference sequence). J gave up 9 bases and V 5 bases, and 5 bases lay outside the gene matches. The CDR3, as DNA: TGTGCCAGTAGTCTGGGACAGGGCTTTTCACCCCTCCACTTT. This codes for CASSLGQGFSPLHF. Variable domain in full (rest from reference TRBV19 and TRBJ1-6): DGGITQSPKYLFRKEGQNVTLSCEQNLNHDAMYWYRQDPGQGLRLIYYSQIVNDFQKGDIAEGYSVSREKKESFPLTVTSAQKNPTAFYLCASSLGQGFSPLHFGNGTRLTVT.

This clone came up a few times. V and J are TRBV18 and TRBJ1-1; TRBD1 agrees at 8 bases. After removal of 2 bases from V and 3 bases from J, the junction contained 2 bases not matched to a gene. This CDR3 contains 14 residues. CDR1 is KGHSH and CDR2 is LQKENI in the germline V gene. The CDR3 bases are TGTGCCAGCTCACCAACGACAGGGGACACTGAAGCTTTCTTT. Translated, it gives CASSPTTGDTEAFF. Using reference TRBV18 and TRBJ1-1 for the parts outside the CDR3, the full variable domain is NAGVMQNPRHLVRRRGQEARLRCSPMKGHSHVYWYRQLPEEGLKFMVYLQKENIIDESGMPKERFSAEFPKEGPSILRIQQVVRGDSAAYFCASSPTTGDTEAFFGQGTRLTVV.

A single count supports this clone. The chain uses TRBV7-2 and TRBJ1-3, with no clear D. The CDR3 consists of 13 residues. The germline V gene encodes CDR1 SGHTA and CDR2 FQGNSA. Trimming removed 4 bases at V and 4 bases at J, with 8 bases between. CDR3 nucleotide sequence: TGTGCCAGCAGCTCCTTCGGGGGAAACACCATATATTTT. It translates to CASSSFGGNTIYF.

The table lists this clone with a few counts. The gene calls are TRBV6-5 and TRBJ2-7, with 7 bases identical to TRBD1. Trimming took 3 bases from V and 4 from J; bases not matched to a gene: 9. The CDR3 has 15 residues. Germline V CDR1 and CDR2: MNHEY, SVGAGI. The CDR3 region is CASSYIGDSQYEQYF. CDR3 sequence (DNA): TGTGCCAGCAGTTATATAGGGGACAGCCAATACGAGCAGTACTTC.

This sequence joins TRBV5-1 and TRBJ2-3, with 14 bases aligning to TRBD2. The V gene's germline CDR1 is SGHRS and CDR2 YFSETQ. The CDR3 loop spans 15 amino acids. V trimming: 4 bases; J trimming: 7 bases; junction bases outside the gene matches: 5. The CDR3 is CASSERTSGGNTQYF. The CDR3 DNA follows: TGCGCCAGCAGCGAGAGGACTAGCGGGGGGAATACGCAGTATTTT.

V is TRBV28 and J is TRBJ2-1; 9 bases are a match to TRBD2. Trimming at V came to 2 bases and at J to 10 bases, leaving 12 bases not matched to a gene. The CDR3 is 16 residues long. Per the germline V gene, CDR1 is MDHEN and CDR2 is SYDVKM. CDR3: CASSLETSGSSREQFF. The CDR3, as DNA: TGTGCCAGCAGTTTAGAAACTAGCGGGTCTTCAAGGGAGCAGTTCTTC.

The rearrangement joins TRBV6-5 to TRBJ2-3; D might be TRBD2 (6 bases). V was clipped by 6 bases and J by 2 bases, with 9 bases between them. CDR1 is MNHEY and CDR2 is SVGAGI in the germline V gene. CDR3 length: 13 residues. The CDR3 is CASSRDFTDTQYF. The CDR3 region has the DNA TGTGCCAGCAGCCGGGACTTCACAGATACGCAGTATTTT.

This clone was seen once. V usage is TRBV15 and J usage is TRBJ2-5, with D possibly TRBD2 on 6 matching bases. The DNA matches TRBJ2-7 better at its end, which makes the J call doubtful. CDR1 and CDR2 from the germline V gene are LNHNV and YYDKDF (reference sequence). This CDR3 contains 13 residues. The CDR3 region is CATSPDLEGEQYF. CDR3 DNA: TGTGCCACCAGCCCCGACCTGGAGGGCGAGCAGTACTTC.

The chain has TRBV18 and TRBJ2-1; 10 nucleotides line up with TRBD1. Looked up from germline, CDR1 is KGHSH and CDR2 is LQKENI. This CDR3 spans 18 amino acids. V lost 4 bases to trimming and J lost 0 bases; unmatched junction nucleotides: 9. The chain's CDR3 is CASSRQGAGTSSYNEQFF. The CDR3 DNA follows: TGTGCCAGCTCACGACAGGGGGCTGGAACGAGCTCCTACAATGAGCAGTTCTTC.

This clone has only a few counts. The J gene is TRBJ1-2, the V gene TRBV6-1, with 8 bases matching TRBD1. With 6 bases clipped from V and 7 bases from J, the junction kept 7 bases outside the gene matches. From germline, CDR1 is MNHNS and CDR2 SASEGT. The CDR3 contains 13 residues. The CDR3 bases are TGTGCCAGCAGGCCGACAGGGGACAGTGGCTACACCTTC. Its translation: CASRPTGDSGYTF.

This clone is a singleton in its sample. This chain joins TRBV14 and TRBJ1-1, with 9 bases identical to TRBD1. The CDR3 length is 18 residues. CDR1 and CDR2 (germline): SGHDN, FVKESK. After removal of 2 bases from V and 2 bases from J, the junction contained 12 bases not matched to a gene. CDR3 sequence (DNA): TGTGCCAGCAGCCAAATTTTCTACCGGGACAGGGTAAACACTGAAGCTTTCTTT. Translating it yields CASSQIFYRDRVNTEAFF.

Points on this clone: This clone may be a read error of a much larger clone one base away. The chain couples TRBV27 to TRBJ2-2; TRBD1 is a possible D gene (5 bases). CDR1 MNHEY and CDR2 SMNVEV come from the germline V gene (reference sequence). The V end was cut by 3 bases, the J end by 4 bases, with 6 bases between. The length of the CDR3 is 13 residues. The CDR3 sequence is CASSFRGTGELFF. Written as DNA, the CDR3 is TGTGCCAGCAGTTTTAGGGGCACCGGGGAGCTGTTTTTT.

A note on this clone: Within the sample, other DNA sequences also encode this same CDR3. The rearrangement links TRBV29-1 to TRBJ1-1; D gene unclear. Germline V gene sequence: CDR1 SQVTM, CDR2 ANQGSEA. With 3 bases removed from V and 0 bases from J, the gap between germline ends came to 8 bases. The CDR3 is 13 residues long. This CDR3 is CSVEAGLNTEAFF. The CDR3 DNA follows: TGCAGCGTTGAGGCAGGATTGAACACTGAAGCTTTCTTT.

The chain links TRBV6-5 to TRBJ2-7; no clear D. Trimming pared 3 bases from V and 7 bases from J, leaving 10 bases between. Germline V gene sequence: CDR1 MNHEY, CDR2 SVGAGI. This CDR3 has 12 amino acids. The CDR3, as DNA: TGTGCCAGCAGTTATAGTACCGGTGAGCAGTACTTC. It specifies CASSYSTGEQYF.

The chain carries TRBV5-1 and TRBJ1-4; perhaps TRBD1 as D (5 bases). The CDR3 has 16 amino acids. Trimming took 3 bases from V and 5 from J, leaving 17 bases between them. Looked up from germline, CDR1 is SGHRS and CDR2 is YFSETQ. The CDR3 nucleotides read TGCGCCAGCAGCTCAAGAACAGGATTACGAAATGAAAAACTGTTTTTT. Translated, it gives CASSSRTGLRNEKLFF.

The rearrangement joins TRBV19 to TRBJ1-2; perhaps TRBD1 as D (6 bases). Germline V gene lookup returns CDR1 LNHDA and CDR2 SQIVND (reference sequence). This CDR3 has 16 residues. The V end was cut by 8 bases, the J end by 5 bases, with 24 bases between. The chain's CDR3 is CASEDIDRPESYGYTF. Here the CDR3 DNA reads TGTGCCAGTGAAGATATCGACAGGCCGGAGTCTTATGGCTACACCTTC.